These 22 T cell receptor beta chains were all obtained from the same sample, sequenced in a study of Graves' ophthalmopathy and Graves' hyperthyroidism. TCR beta CDR3 regions were amplified from RNA transcripts. Following a first-round RT-PCR that used HTBI primers, a second-round multiplex PCR was carried out. A single record per CDR3 protein comes from TCRdb applying MiXCR to the multiplex PCR reads. The sample contains some 750,000 distinct CDR3 sequences, approximately 40% of which appear only once. Material: peripheral blood. Every receptor here comes from an adult man with Graves' ophthalmopathy.

This clonotype was seen ten or more times. V and J are TRBV19 and TRBJ1-4; D not resolved. In germline, CDR1 is LNHDA, CDR2 SQIVND (reference sequence). V lost 5 bases, J lost 4 bases, and 14 bases lay in between. The CDR3 consists of 15 residues. CDR3 loop: CASSSRWNRNEKLFF. The CDR3 DNA reads TGTGCCAGTAGTTCGCGGTGGAACCGTAATGAAAAACTGTTTTTT.

The CDR3 region has the DNA TGTGCCAGCAGTTCGCAGACAAATCAGCCCCAGCATTTT. It codes for CASSSQTNQPQHF. The V gene is TRBV12-3 or TRBV12-4, the J gene TRBJ1-5, with D hard to call. There are 13 residues in the CDR3. Trimming removed 4 bases from V and 4 bases from J, with 8 bases in between.

This clonotype occurred many times. A much larger clone is a single base away; this may be a read error. The V and J genes are TRBV29-1 and TRBJ1-1; D is uncertain. The CDR3 runs to 15 residues. Germline V gene lookup returns CDR1 SQVTM and CDR2 ANQGSEA. The CDR3 reads CSVEDRRGLNTKAFF. In nucleotides, the CDR3 is TGCAGCGTTGAAGATCGCCGGGGATTGAACACTAAAGCTTTCTTT.

The chain is built from TRBV7-8 and TRBJ2-2; TRBD1 matches 7 bases. From germline, CDR1 is SGHVS and CDR2 FQNEAQ. The V gene end was trimmed by 4 bases and the J gene end by 4 bases; junction bases not matched to a gene: 3. This CDR3 comprises 14 residues. CDR3 bases: TGTGCCAGCAGCTCAGCAGGGGGCACCGGGGAGCTGTTTTTT. Its protein is CASSSAGGTGELFF.

The V and J genes are TRBV29-1 and TRBJ1-1, with 7 bases identical to TRBD1. The end of the DNA fits TRBJ2-2 better, so the J call may be wrong. The CDR3 has 15 residues. Germline CDR1 is SQVTM and CDR2 is ANQGSEA. CDR3 residues: CSVEFDREGIGELFF. The CDR3, as DNA: TGCAGCGTTGAATTCGACAGGGAAGGGATCGGGGAGCTGTTTTTT.

The chain carries TRBV29-1 and TRBJ2-7, with TRBD2 identical over 9 bases. The V gene end was trimmed by 7 bases and the J gene end by 7 bases; junction bases not matched to a gene: 11. The CDR3 contains 13 residues. The germline CDR1 and CDR2 sequences are SQVTM and ANQGSEA. The CDR3 nucleotides are TGCAGCGCCGGGCTTAGCGGGAGTAAGGAGCAGTACTTC. Translating it yields CSAGLSGSKEQYF.

The chain joins TRBV6-5 to TRBJ1-2; the match to TRBD1 covers 9 bases. Germline assignment: CDR1 MNHEY and CDR2 SVGAGI. J gave up 8 bases and V 4 bases, and 11 bases lay outside the gene matches. The CDR3 length is 15 residues. The CDR3 DNA is TGTGCCAGCAGTTTACGGGCCGGGACAGGGAGCGGCTACACCTTC. It is translated as CASSLRAGTGSGYTF.

This clonotype has just a few counts. The chain combines TRBV9 with TRBJ1-1; D gene ambiguous. Trimming removed 2 bases from V and 3 bases from J, with 14 bases in between. In germline, CDR1 is SGDLS, CDR2 YYNGEE. This CDR3 region has 15 residues. CDR3 nucleotide sequence: TGTGCCAGCAGCGTTCTGGCCCGCCTGGACACTGAAGCTTTCTTT. It codes for CASSVLARLDTEAFF.

This clonotype has just a few counts. The chain employs TRBV19 and TRBJ1-5, with D perhaps TRBD1 (5 bases). The CDR3 is 13 amino acids. The V and J ends lost 11 bases and 11 bases respectively, with 22 bases between them. From germline, CDR1 is LNHDA and CDR2 SQIVND (reference sequence). The CDR3 region has the DNA TGTGCCTGGACTGGCAGGGACCTGGGAGCCCAGCATTTT. This sequence encodes CAWTGRDLGAQHF.

This chain uses TRBV6-6 with TRBJ2-7; D is possibly TRBD1 (6 bases). The germline V gene has CDR1 MNHNY and CDR2 SVGAGI (reference sequence). CDR3 length: 15 residues. The germline V and J ends were trimmed by 7 bases and 0 bases, with 16 bases remaining between them. For the CDR3, the DNA is TGTGCCAGCACCCTCAGGGGCGTCAGCTCCTACGAGCAGTACTTC. Amino acids: CASTLRGVSSYEQYF.

The chain links TRBV12-3 or TRBV12-4 to TRBJ2-5; 8 bases agree with TRBD2. The V gene end was trimmed by 7 bases and the J gene end by 2 bases; junction bases not matched to a gene: 3. CDR3 size: 13 residues. The CDR3 spells CASMTSDQETQYF. CDR3 nucleotide sequence: TGTGCCAGCATGACTAGCGATCAAGAGACCCAGTACTTC.

This clonotype was counted many times. V and J are TRBV7-7 and TRBJ1-5; no definite D call. The CDR3 totals 15 residues. CDR1 and CDR2 (germline): SSHAT, FNYEAQ (reference sequence). Trimming stripped 10 bases from V and 0 bases from J, with 16 bases between. CDR3 DNA: TGTGCCACCCAATTACAGCCTTTTAGCAATCAGCCCCAGCATTTT. Translating gives CATQLQPFSNQPQHF.

The chain uses TRBV29-1 and TRBJ2-1; D gene uncertain. The V and J ends lost 7 bases and 10 bases respectively, with 5 bases between them. Germline lookup yields CDR1 SQVTM and CDR2 ANQGSEA. This CDR3 has 8 amino acids. CDR3 sequence: CSGGEQFF. The CDR3 nucleotides read TGCAGCGGGGGAGAGCAGTTCTTC.

The J gene is TRBJ2-7, the V gene TRBV5-6, with 10 nucleotides matching TRBD1. The CDR3 spans 16 residues. The trim removed 2 bases at V and 3 bases at J, leaving 8 bases unmatched. Germline CDR1 reads SGHDT; CDR2 reads YYEEEE. CDR3 in DNA: TGTGCCAGCAGCTTAAGGGGACAGGGGCCTAGCTACGAGCAGTACTTC. Amino acids: CASSLRGQGPSYEQYF. Drawing the rest from reference TRBV5-6 and TRBJ2-7, the complete variable domain is DAGVTQSPTHLIKTRGQQVTLRCSPKSGHDTVSWYQQALGQGPQFIFQYYEEEERQRGNFPDRFSGHQFPNYSSELNVNALLLGDSALYLCASSLRGQGPSYEQYFGPGTRLTVT.

A word on this clonotype: Given a much more abundant clone one base away, this may be a read error. This sequence joins TRBV19 and TRBJ1-6; a possible D gene is TRBD1 (6 bases). CDR1 and CDR2 from the germline V gene are LNHDA and SQIVND (reference sequence). CDR3 length equals 13 residues. Trimming cost V 8 bases and J 11 bases, with 16 bases left between them. Here the CDR3 reads CASGRGTTTPLHF. In nucleotides, the CDR3 is TGTGCCAGTGGTAGGGGGACAACGACACCCCTCCACTTT. The full variable domain, in which reference TRBV19 and TRBJ1-6 provide the parts outside the CDR3, is DGGITQSPKYLFRKEGQNVTLSCEQNLNHDAMYWYRQDPGQGLRLIYYSQIVNDFQKGDIAEGYSVSREKKESFPLTVTSAQKNPTAFYLCASGRGTTTPLHFGNGTRLTVT.

V and J are TRBV19 and TRBJ2-2; the D gene is possibly TRBD2 (6 bases). This CDR3 has 14 amino acids. CDR1 LNHDA and CDR2 SQIVND come from the germline V gene (reference sequence). The V gene lost 4 bases and the J gene lost 1 base, with 7 bases spanning the gap. CDR3 sequence (DNA): TGTGCCAGTAGTACGGGACTGAACACCGGGGAGCTGTTTTTT. Translated, it gives CASSTGLNTGELFF.

Many counts were recorded for this clonotype. This rearrangement joins TRBV29-1 to TRBJ2-5; D remains unclear. V gave up 8 bases and J gave up 2 bases, with 12 bases separating them. The germline gives CDR1 SQVTM, CDR2 ANQGSEA. The length of the CDR3 is 12 residues. This CDR3 reads CSIGRRQETQYF. CDR3 in DNA: TGCAGCATTGGACGGCGACAAGAGACCCAGTACTTC.

This clonotype appeared a single time. V usage is TRBV15 and J usage is TRBJ2-2; D uncertain. The V end lost 5 bases, the J end lost 0 bases, and 10 bases lay between the germline ends. In germline, CDR1 is LNHNV, CDR2 YYDKDF (reference sequence). The CDR3 covers 15 residues. The CDR3 is CATSYGNANTGELFF. DNA for the CDR3: TGTGCCACCAGCTACGGCAATGCGAACACCGGGGAGCTGTTTTTT.

On this clonotype: One end of the junction varies from germline; a read error may be responsible. The genes are TRBV10-3 and TRBJ2-5; D is ambiguous. The V gene's germline CDR1 is ENHRY and CDR2 SYGVKD. The CDR3 has 8 residues. The DNA for the CDR3 is TGTGCCTCGAGTCTTGGTAGCTTC. It specifies CASSLGSF.

This chain connects TRBV20-1 to TRBJ1-5; D is unresolved. Germline values: CDR1 DFQATT, CDR2 SNEGSKA (reference sequence). V was cut by 3 bases and J by 5 bases, with 11 bases left in between. There are 13 residues in the CDR3. The DNA of the CDR3 is TGCAGTGCTAGTGGTCTCGTCTATCAGCCCCAGCATTTT. Translation gives CSASGLVYQPQHF.

This clonotype showed up just a few times. The J gene is TRBJ2-7, the V gene TRBV20-1; 13 bases align to TRBD2. The CDR3 has 15 residues. The V gene's germline CDR1 is DFQATT and CDR2 SNEGSKA (reference sequence). V gave up 0 bases and J gave up 5 bases; unmatched junction bases: 4. In nucleotides, the CDR3 is TGCAGTGCTAGAGACACTGGACTAGCGGGAGACGAGCAGTACTTC. It is translated as CSARDTGLAGDEQYF.

The chain is built from TRBV20-1 and TRBJ2-7; D is unresolved. Germline lookup yields CDR1 DFQATT and CDR2 SNEGSKA (reference sequence). The CDR3 covers 14 residues. CDR3 coding DNA: TGCAGCTCACCGGCGTTCGTCACCCCCTACGAGCAGTACTTC. This translates into CSSPAFVTPYEQYF.